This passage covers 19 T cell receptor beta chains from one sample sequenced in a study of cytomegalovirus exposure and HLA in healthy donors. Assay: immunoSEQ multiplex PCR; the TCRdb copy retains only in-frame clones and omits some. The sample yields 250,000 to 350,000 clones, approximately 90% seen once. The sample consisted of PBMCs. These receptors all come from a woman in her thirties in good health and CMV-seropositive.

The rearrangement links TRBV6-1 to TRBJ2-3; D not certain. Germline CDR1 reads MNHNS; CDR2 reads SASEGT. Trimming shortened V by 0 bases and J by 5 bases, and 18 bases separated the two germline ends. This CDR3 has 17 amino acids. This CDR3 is CASSEANSPEWEDTQYF. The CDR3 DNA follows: TGTGCCAGCAGTGAAGCGAATAGCCCCGAATGGGAAGATACGCAGTATTTT.

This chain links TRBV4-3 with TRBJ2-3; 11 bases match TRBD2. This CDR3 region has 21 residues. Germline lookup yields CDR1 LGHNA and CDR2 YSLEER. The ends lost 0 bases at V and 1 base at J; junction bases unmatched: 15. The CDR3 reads CASSQDMVRLAGGFRTDTQYF. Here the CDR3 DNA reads TGCGCCAGCAGCCAAGATATGGTACGGCTAGCGGGGGGATTCCGCACAGATACGCAGTATTTT.

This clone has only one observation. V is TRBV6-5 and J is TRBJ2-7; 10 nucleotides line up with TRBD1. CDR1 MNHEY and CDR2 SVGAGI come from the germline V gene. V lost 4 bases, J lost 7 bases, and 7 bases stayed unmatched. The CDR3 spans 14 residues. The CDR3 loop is CASSWDRGMGEQYF. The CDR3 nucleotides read TGTGCCAGCAGTTGGGACAGGGGCATGGGGGAGCAGTACTTC.

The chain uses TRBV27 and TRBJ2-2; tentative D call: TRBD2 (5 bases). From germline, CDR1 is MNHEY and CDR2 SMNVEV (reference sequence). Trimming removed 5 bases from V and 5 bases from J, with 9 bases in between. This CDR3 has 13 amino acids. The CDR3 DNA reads TGTGCCAGCAGTGGACTCAATACCGGGGAGCTGTTTTTT. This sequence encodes CASSGLNTGELFF.

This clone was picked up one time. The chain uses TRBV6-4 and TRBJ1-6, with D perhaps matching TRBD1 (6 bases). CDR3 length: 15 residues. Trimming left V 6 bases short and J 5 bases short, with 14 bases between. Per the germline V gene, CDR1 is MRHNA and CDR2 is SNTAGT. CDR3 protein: CASRVQGIHNSPLHF. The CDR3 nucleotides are TGTGCCAGCAGAGTACAGGGAATCCATAATTCACCCCTCCACTTT.

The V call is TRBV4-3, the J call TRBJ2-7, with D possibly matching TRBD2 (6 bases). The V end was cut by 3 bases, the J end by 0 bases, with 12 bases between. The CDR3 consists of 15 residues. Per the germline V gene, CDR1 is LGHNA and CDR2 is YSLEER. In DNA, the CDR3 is TGCGCCAGCAGCCAGCTAGCGACGGACTCCTACGAGCAGTACTTC. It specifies CASSQLATDSYEQYF.

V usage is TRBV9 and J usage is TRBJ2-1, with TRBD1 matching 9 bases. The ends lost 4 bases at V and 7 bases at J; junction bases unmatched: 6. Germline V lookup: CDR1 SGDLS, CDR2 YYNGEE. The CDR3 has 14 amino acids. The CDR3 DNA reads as TGTGCCAGCAGCCCCTGGGACAGGGCGAATGAGCAGTTCTTC. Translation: CASSPWDRANEQFF.

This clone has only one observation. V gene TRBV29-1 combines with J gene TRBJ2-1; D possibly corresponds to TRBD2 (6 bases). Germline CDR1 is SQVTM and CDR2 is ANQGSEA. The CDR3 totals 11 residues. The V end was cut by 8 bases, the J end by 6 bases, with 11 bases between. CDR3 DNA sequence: TGCAGCCTCTGGGGGGTCAATGAGCAGTTCTTC. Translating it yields CSLWGVNEQFF.

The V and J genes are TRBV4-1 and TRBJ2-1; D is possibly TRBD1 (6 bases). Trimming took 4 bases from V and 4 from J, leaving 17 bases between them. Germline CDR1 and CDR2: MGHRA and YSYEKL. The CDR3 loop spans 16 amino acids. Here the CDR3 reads CASSPAAGRGYNEQFF. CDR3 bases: TGCGCCAGCAGCCCCGCGGCGGGCAGGGGATACAATGAGCAGTTCTTC.

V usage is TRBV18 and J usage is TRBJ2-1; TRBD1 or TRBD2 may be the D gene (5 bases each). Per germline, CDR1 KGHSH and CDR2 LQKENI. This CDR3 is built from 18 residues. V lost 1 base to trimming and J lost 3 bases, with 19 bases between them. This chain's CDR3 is CASSPLPGGGTIYNEQFF. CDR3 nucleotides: TGTGCCAGCTCACCACTTCCTGGGGGTGGGACGATCTACAATGAGCAGTTCTTC.

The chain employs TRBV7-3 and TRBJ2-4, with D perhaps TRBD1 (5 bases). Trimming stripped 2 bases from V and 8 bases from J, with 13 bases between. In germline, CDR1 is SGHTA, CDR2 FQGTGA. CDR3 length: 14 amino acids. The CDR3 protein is CASSLSQGDDIQYF. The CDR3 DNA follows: TGTGCCAGCAGCTTATCCCAGGGTGATGACATTCAGTACTTC.

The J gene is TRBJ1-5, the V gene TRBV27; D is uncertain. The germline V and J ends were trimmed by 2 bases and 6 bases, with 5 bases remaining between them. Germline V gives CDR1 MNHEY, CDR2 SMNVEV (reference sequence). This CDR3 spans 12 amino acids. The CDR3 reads CASSLIGQPQHF. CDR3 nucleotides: TGTGCCAGCAGTTTAATCGGTCAGCCCCAGCATTTT.

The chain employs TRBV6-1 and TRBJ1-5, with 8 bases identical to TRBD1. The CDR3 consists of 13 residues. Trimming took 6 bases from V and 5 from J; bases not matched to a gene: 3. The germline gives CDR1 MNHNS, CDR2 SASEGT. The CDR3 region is CASRDRVDQPQHF. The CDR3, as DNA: TGTGCCAGCAGGGACAGGGTTGATCAGCCCCAGCATTTT.

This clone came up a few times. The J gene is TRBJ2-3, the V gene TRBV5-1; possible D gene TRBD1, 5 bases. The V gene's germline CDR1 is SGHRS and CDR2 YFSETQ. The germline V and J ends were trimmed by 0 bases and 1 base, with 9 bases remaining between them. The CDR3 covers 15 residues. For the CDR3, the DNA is TGCGCCAGCAGCTTGGGACAAGGGGGCACAGATACGCAGTATTTT. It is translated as CASSLGQGGTDTQYF.

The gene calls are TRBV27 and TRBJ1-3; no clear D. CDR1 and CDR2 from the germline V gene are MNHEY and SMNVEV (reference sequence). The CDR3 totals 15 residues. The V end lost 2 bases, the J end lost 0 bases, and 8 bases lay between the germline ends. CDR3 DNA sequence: TGTGCCAGCAGTTTAAGGTTGGGCTCTGGAAACACCATATATTTT. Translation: CASSLRLGSGNTIYF.

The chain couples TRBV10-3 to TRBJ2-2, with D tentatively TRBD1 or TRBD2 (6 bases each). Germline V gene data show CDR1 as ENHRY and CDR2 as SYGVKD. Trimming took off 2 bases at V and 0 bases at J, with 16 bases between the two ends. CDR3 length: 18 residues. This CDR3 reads CAISEETGGPTNTGELFF. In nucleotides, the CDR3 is TGTGCCATCAGTGAGGAGACAGGAGGGCCTACGAACACCGGGGAGCTGTTTTTT.

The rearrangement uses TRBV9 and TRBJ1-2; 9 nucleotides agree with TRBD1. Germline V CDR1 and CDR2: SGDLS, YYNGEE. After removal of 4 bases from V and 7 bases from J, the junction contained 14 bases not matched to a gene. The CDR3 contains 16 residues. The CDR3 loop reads CASSSPGGQGDSGYTF. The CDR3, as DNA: TGTGCCAGCAGCTCGCCGGGGGGACAGGGTGATAGTGGCTACACCTTC.

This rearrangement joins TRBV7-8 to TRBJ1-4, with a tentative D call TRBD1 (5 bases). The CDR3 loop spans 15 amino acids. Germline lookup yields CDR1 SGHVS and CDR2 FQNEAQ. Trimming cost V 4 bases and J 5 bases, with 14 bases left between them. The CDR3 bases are TGTGCCAGCAGCTCGCTCGGGGCCTTGAATGAAAAACTGTTTTTT. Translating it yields CASSSLGALNEKLFF.

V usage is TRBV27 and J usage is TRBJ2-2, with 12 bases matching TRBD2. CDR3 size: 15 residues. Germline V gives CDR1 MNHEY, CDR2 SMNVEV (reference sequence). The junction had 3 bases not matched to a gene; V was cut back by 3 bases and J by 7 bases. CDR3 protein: CASSFPSGRVGELFF. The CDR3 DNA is TGTGCCAGCAGTTTTCCTAGCGGGAGGGTCGGGGAGCTGTTTTTT.